This T cell receptor (beta chain) is from a study of T cells in women clearing cervical HPV infection. Remarks on this clone: The CDR3 end is not reached by the read, which stops 3 residues before it; the germline J gene fills it in.

Germline CDR1 SEHNR, CDR2 FQNEAQ (reference sequence). There are 15 residues in the CDR3. The repertoire was sequenced with immunoSEQ multiplex PCR; TCRdb's copy has only in-frame clones and lacks some. The sample's table shows tens of thousands of clones. This chain links TRBV7-9 with TRBJ1-3; the match to TRBD1 covers 7 bases. This sequence originates from a woman between 18 and 70 years old with a cervical HPV16 infection that either progressed to CIN3+ or cleared (not recorded which). The sequencing sample was made of blood buffy coat. The sequenced CDR3 bases are TGTGCCAGCAGCGCAGGACGTCCAGGGGGTGATCCC. Its translation: CASSAGRPGGDP. In full, the CDR3 is CASSAGRPGGDPIYF.